Below are 2 T cell receptor beta chains sequenced from a single sample in a study of human T cells and chemical hapten exposure. One entry per CDR3 protein, called by TCRdb with MiXCR from the RACE reads. Of 40,000 to 60,000 distinct CDR3 sequences detected, 9% to 9.5% appear once; the ten largest clones hold approximately 4.5%. Specified time point: patch test 1, 2 weeks after DPC sensitization. Treatment reported: therapeutic diphenylcyclopropenone sensitization with weekly scalp DPC. Sequenced here: whole blood, sampled in connection with sensitization to the hapten diphenylcyclopropenone (DPC). The receptors originated from a woman aged 50 to 60 with alopecia areata. Some clones in this sample may be carry-over from other donors' samples.

This clonotype was counted at least ten times. This sequence joins TRBV2 and TRBJ2-5, with D possibly being TRBD2 (5 bases). The CDR3 totals 12 residues. The V end was cut by 10 bases, the J end by 2 bases, with 11 bases between. In germline, CDR1 is SNHLY, CDR2 FYNNEI. CDR3: CATDYPQETQYF. DNA of the CDR3: TGTGCCACCGACTACCCACAAGAGACCCAGTACTTC.

This clonotype showed up many times. This chain links TRBV10-1 with TRBJ1-2, with a possible D match to TRBD1 (5 bases). Germline V gene sequence: CDR1 WNHNN, CDR2 SYGVQD (reference sequence). The CDR3 is 18 residues long. V dropped 7 bases and J dropped 4 bases, with 28 bases sitting between them. Written as DNA, the CDR3 is TGCGCCAGCACCTTCTTTGGGACCGAACGGACCGCTGGCTATGGCTACACCTTC. As protein: CASTFFGTERTAGYGYTF.